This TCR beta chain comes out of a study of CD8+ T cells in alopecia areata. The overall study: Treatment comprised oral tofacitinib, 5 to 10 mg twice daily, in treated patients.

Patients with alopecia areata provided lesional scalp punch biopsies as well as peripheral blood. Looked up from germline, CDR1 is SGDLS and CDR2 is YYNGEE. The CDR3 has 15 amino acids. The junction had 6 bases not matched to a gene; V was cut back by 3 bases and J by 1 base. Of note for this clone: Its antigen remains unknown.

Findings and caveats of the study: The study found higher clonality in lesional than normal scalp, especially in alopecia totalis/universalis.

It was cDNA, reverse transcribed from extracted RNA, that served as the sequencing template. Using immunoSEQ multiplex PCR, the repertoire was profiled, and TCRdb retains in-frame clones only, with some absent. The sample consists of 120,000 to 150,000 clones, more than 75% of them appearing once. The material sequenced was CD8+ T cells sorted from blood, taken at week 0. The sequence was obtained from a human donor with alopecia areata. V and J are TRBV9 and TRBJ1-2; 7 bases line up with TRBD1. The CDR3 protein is CASSGTGQINYGYTF. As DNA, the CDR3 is TGTGCCAGCAGCGGTACGGGACAGATTAACTATGGCTACACCTTC.